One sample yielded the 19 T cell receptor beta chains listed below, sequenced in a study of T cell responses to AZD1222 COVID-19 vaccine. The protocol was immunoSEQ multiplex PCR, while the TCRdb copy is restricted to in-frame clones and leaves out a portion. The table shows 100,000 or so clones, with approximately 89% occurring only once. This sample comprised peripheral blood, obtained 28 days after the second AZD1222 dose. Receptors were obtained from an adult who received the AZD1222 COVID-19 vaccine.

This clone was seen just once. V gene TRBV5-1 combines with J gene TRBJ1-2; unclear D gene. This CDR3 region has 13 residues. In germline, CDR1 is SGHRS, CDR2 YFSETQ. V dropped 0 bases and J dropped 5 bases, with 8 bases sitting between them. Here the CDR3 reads CASSLDGLYGYTF. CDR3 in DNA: TGCGCCAGCAGCTTGGACGGGTTGTATGGCTACACCTTC.

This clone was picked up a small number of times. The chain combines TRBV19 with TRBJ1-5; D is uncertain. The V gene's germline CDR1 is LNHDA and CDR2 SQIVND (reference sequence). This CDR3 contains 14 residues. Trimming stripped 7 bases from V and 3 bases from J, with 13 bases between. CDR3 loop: CASKGPGYNQPQHF. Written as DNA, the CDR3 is TGTGCCAGTAAGGGCCCGGGGTACAATCAGCCCCAGCATTTT.

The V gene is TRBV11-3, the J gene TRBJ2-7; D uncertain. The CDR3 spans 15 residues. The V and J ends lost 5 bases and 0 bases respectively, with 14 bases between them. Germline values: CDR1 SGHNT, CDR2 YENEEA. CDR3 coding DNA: TGTGCCAGCAGCCCCCGTGGGCAAAGCTCCTACGAGCAGTACTTC. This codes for CASSPRGQSSYEQYF.

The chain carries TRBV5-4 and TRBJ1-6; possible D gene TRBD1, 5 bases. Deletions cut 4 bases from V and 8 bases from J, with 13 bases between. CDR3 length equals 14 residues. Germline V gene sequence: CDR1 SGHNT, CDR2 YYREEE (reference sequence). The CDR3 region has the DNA TGTGCCAGCAGCGACGTAAGGGGATATTCACCCCTCCACTTT. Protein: CASSDVRGYSPLHF. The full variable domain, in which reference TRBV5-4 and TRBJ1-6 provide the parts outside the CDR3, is ETGVTQSPTHLIKTRGQQVTLRCSSQSGHNTVSWYQQALGQGPQFIFQYYREEENGRGNFPPRFSGLQFPNYSSELNVNALELDDSALYLCASSDVRGYSPLHFGNGTRLTVT.

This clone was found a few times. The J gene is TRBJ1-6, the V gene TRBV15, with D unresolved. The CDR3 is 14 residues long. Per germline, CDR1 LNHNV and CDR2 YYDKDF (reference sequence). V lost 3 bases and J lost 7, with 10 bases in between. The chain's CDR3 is CATSRGRANSPLHF. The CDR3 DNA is TGTGCCACCAGCAGGGGCAGAGCGAATTCACCCCTCCACTTT.

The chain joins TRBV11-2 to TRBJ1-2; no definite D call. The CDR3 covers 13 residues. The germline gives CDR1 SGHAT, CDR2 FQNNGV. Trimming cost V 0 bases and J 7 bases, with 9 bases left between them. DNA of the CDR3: TGTGCCAGCAGCTTAGATTTGGGTGGTGGCTACACCTTC. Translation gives CASSLDLGGGYTF.

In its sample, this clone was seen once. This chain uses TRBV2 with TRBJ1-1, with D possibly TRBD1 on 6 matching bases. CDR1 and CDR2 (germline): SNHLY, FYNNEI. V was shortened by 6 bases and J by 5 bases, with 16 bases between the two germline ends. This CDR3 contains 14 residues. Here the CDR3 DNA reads TGTGCCAGCAGATCGACAATAGGGGGAACTGAAGCTTTCTTT. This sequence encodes CASRSTIGGTEAFF.

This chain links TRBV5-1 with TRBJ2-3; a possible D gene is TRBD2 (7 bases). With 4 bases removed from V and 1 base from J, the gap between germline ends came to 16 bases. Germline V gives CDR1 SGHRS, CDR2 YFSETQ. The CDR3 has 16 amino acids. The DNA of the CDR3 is TGCGCCAGCAGCCCCCGGGGGGCTAGCGGCACAGATACGCAGTATTTT. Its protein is CASSPRGASGTDTQYF. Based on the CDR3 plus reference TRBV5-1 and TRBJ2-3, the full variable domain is KAGVTQTPRYLIKTRGQQVTLSCSPISGHRSVSWYQQTPGQGLQFLFEYFSETQRNKGNFPGRFSGRQFSNSRSEMNVSTLELGDSALYLCASSPRGASGTDTQYFGPGTRLTVL.

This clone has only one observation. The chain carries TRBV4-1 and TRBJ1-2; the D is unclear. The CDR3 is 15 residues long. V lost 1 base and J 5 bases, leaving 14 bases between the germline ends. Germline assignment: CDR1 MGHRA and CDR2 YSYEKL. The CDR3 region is CASSQAVLGPYGYTF. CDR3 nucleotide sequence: TGCGCCAGCAGCCAAGCAGTCCTGGGCCCGTATGGCTACACCTTC.

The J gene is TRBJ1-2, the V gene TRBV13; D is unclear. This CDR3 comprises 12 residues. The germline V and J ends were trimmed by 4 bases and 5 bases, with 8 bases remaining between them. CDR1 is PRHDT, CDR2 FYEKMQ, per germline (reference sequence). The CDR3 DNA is TGTGCCAGCAGCTCTAGGGAGTATGGCTACACCTTC. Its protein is CASSSREYGYTF.

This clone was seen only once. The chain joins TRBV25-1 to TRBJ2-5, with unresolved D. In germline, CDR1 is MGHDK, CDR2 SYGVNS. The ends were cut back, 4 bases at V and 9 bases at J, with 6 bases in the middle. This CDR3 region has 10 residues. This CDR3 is CASSGSSQYF. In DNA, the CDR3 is TGTGCCAGCAGTGGGAGCTCCCAGTACTTC.

The chain's CDR3 is CALWVNTEAFF. CDR3 sequence (DNA): TGTGCCCTGTGGGTGAACACTGAAGCTTTCTTT. The rearrangement joins TRBV12-3 or TRBV12-4 to TRBJ1-1; D gene ambiguous. The CDR3 is made up of 11 amino acids. V gave up 11 bases and J gave up 0 bases, with 7 bases separating them.

In DNA form, the CDR3 reads TGCGCCAGCAGCCCGACAGGGTCGAACACCGGGGAGCTGTTTTTT. It yields the protein CASSPTGSNTGELFF. The V and J genes are TRBV4-1 and TRBJ2-2; 7 bases map to TRBD1. The CDR3 has 15 amino acids. Germline values: CDR1 MGHRA, CDR2 YSYEKL. V shed 4 bases and J 0 bases; nucleotides not matched to a gene: 2.

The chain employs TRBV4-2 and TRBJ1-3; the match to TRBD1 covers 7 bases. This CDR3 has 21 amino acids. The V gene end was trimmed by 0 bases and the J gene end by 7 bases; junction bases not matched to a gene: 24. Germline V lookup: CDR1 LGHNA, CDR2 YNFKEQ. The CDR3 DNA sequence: TGTGCCAGCAGCCAAGATTCCGTCGGGGGCTTACAGGGGAGAGTGGGGAACACCATATATTTT. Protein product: CASSQDSVGGLQGRVGNTIYF.

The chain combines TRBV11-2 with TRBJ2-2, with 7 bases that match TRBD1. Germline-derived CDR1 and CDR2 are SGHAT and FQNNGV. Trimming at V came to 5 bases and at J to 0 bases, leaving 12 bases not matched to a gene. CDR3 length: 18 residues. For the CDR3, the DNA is TGTGCCAGCAGCCGACTTCAAGGACAGGCGACGAACACCGGGGAGCTGTTTTTT. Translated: CASSRLQGQATNTGELFF.

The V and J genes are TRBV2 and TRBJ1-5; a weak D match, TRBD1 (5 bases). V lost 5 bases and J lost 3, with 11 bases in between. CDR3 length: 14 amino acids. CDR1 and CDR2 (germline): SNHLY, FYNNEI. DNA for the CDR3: TGTGCCAGCAGTACAGGCCTTCTCAATCAGCCCCAGCATTTT. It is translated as CASSTGLLNQPQHF. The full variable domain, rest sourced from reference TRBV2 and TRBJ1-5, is EPEVTQTPSHQVTQMGQEVILRCVPISNHLYFYWYRQILGQKVEFLVSFYNNEISEKSEIFDDQFSVERPDGSNFTLKIRSTKLEDSAMYFCASSTGLLNQPQHFGDGTRLSIL.

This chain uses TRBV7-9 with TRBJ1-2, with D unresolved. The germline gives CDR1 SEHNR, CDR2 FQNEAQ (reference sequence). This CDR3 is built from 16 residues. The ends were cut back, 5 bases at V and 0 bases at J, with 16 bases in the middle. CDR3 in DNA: TGTGCCAGCAGCCCAAGGACTGAAACAGCTAACTATGGCTACACCTTC. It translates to CASSPRTETANYGYTF.

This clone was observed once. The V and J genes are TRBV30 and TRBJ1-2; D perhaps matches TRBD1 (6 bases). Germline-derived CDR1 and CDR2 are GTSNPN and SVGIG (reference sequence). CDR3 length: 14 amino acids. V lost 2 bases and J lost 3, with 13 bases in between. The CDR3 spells CAWSPGGTYYGYTF. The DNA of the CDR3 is TGTGCCTGGAGTCCGGGGGGCACCTACTATGGCTACACCTTC.

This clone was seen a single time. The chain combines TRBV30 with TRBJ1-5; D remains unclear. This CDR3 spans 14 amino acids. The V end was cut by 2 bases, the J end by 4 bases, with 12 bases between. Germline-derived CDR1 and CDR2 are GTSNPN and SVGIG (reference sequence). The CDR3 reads CAWSSQQVNQPQHF. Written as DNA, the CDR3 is TGTGCCTGGAGTTCGCAGCAAGTTAATCAGCCCCAGCATTTT.